Presented here are 8 T cell receptor beta chains from one specimen sequenced in a study of blood T cell repertoires in COVID-19. Profiled with immunoSEQ multiplex PCR; TCRdb holds only in-frame clones, not every one. The repertoire holds approximately 92,000 clones, with roughly 80% as singletons. Specimen: peripheral blood. The receptors here all came from a man aged 45-60 years with acute or convalescent COVID-19.

The chain employs TRBV30 and TRBJ2-1; the D gene is possibly TRBD2 (6 bases). Trimming took 4 bases from V and 7 from J, leaving 14 bases between them. This CDR3 is built from 13 residues. Germline lookup yields CDR1 GTSNPN and CDR2 SVGIG (reference sequence). This CDR3 is CAWNRDFANEQFF. The CDR3, as DNA: TGTGCCTGGAACCGGGACTTTGCTAATGAGCAGTTCTTC.

This clone was picked up one time. The chain recombines TRBV10-3 with TRBJ2-1, with 7 bases identical to TRBD2. This CDR3 spans 16 amino acids. The V segment lost 2 bases and the J segment 7 bases; nucleotides outside the gene matches: 11. The germline CDR1 and CDR2 sequences are ENHRY and SYGVKD. The CDR3 spells CAISEPAAGRENEQFF. In DNA form, the CDR3 reads TGTGCCATCAGTGAGCCCGCTGCTGGGAGGGAGAATGAGCAGTTCTTC.

The chain joins TRBV10-3 to TRBJ1-1; TRBD1 aligns across 7 bases. V was clipped by 4 bases and J by 4 bases; unmatched bases: 6. CDR3 length: 14 residues. Germline values: CDR1 ENHRY, CDR2 SYGVKD. CDR3 nucleotides: TGTGCCATCAGTGCGACAGGGCGGTTCACTGAAGCTTTCTTT. This sequence encodes CAISATGRFTEAFF.

The rearrangement uses TRBV5-1 and TRBJ1-2; D is perhaps TRBD1 (5 bases). The germline V and J ends were trimmed by 2 bases and 7 bases, with 12 bases remaining between them. The CDR3 length is 13 residues. Germline V gene lookup returns CDR1 SGHRS and CDR2 YFSETQ. This CDR3 reads CASSFKPGPGYTF. In nucleotides, the CDR3 is TGCGCCAGCAGCTTTAAGCCAGGGCCTGGCTACACCTTC.

CDR3 region: CASRAGTGDYGYTF. CDR3 in DNA: TGTGCCAGCAGGGCCGGGACAGGGGACTATGGCTACACCTTC. The chain recombines TRBV5-5 with TRBJ1-2, with 10 bases fitting TRBD1. CDR3 length equals 14 residues. V was clipped by 5 bases and J by 3 bases; unmatched bases: 4. CDR1 and CDR2 (germline): SGHKS, YYEKEE (reference sequence).

This sequence joins TRBV28 and TRBJ1-4; 9 nucleotides agree with TRBD1. This CDR3 spans 15 amino acids. V lost 1 base to trimming and J lost 6 bases; unmatched junction nucleotides: 3. Germline values: CDR1 MDHEN, CDR2 SYDVKM. The DNA for the CDR3 is TGTGCCAGCAGTTTATTGGGACAGGGCGATGAAAAACTGTTTTTT. This gives the protein CASSLLGQGDEKLFF.

The chain links TRBV6-2 or TRBV6-3 to TRBJ2-7; 7 nucleotides align to TRBD1. Per the germline V gene, CDR1 is MNHEY and CDR2 is SVGEGT. The CDR3 loop spans 13 amino acids. V was pared by 6 bases and J by 3 bases, with 5 bases of the junction left unmatched. This CDR3 reads CASSLTGFYEQYF. Written as DNA, the CDR3 is TGTGCCAGCAGCCTGACAGGGTTCTACGAGCAGTACTTC.

V usage is TRBV10-2 and J usage is TRBJ2-5; 7 positions match TRBD2. V dropped 6 bases and J dropped 1; count of bases not matched to a gene: 5. The CDR3 is 14 residues long. From germline, CDR1 is WSHSY and CDR2 SAAADI. In DNA form, the CDR3 reads TGCGCCAGCAGAGATGGACTAGTCCAAGAGACCCAGTACTTC. Its translation: CASRDGLVQETQYF.